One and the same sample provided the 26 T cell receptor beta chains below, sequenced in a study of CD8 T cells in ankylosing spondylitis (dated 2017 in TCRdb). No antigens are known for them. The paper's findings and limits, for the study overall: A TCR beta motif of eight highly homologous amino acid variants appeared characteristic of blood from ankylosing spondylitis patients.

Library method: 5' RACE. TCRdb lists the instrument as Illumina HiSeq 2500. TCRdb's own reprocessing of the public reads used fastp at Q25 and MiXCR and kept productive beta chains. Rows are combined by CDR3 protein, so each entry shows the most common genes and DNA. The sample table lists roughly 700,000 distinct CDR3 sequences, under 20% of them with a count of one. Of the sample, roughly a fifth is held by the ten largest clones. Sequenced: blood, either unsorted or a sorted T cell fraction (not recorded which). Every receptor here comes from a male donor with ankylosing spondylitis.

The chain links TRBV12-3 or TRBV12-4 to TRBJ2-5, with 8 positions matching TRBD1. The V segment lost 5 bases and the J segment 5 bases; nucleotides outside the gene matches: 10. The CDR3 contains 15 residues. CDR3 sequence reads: CASSKRTGSQETQYF. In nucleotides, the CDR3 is TGTGCCAGCAGTAAGAGGACAGGGAGTCAGGAGACCCAGTACTTC.

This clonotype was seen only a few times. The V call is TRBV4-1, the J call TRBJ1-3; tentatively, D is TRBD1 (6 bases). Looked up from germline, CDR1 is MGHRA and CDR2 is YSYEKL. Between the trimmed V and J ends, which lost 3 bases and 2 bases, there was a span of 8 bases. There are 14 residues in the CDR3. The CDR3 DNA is TGCGCCAGCAGCCATTGGGACACTGGAAACACCATATATTTT. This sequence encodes CASSHWDTGNTIYF.

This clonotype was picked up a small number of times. Here the CDR3 reads CASSPGLAPYNEQFF. The CDR3, as DNA: TGTGCCAGCAGTCCGGGACTAGCGCCATACAATGAGCAGTTCTTC. The gene calls are TRBV12-3 or TRBV12-4 and TRBJ2-1; 10 bases are a match to TRBD2. The CDR3 contains 15 residues. J gave up 4 bases and V 5 bases, and 5 bases lay outside the gene matches.

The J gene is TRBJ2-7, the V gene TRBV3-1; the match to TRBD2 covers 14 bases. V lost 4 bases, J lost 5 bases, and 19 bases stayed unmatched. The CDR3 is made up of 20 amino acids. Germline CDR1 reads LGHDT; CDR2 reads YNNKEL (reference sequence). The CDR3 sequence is CASSPTAGAGLAGVFNEQYF. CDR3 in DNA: TGTGCCAGCAGCCCAACCGCTGGGGCGGGACTAGCGGGAGTATTCAACGAGCAGTACTTC.

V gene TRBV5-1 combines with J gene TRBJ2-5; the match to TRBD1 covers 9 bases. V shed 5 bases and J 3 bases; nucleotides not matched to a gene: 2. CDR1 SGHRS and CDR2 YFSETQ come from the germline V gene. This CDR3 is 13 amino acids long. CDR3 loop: CASRGDREETQYF. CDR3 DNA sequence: TGCGCCAGCAGGGGGGACAGGGAAGAGACCCAGTACTTC.

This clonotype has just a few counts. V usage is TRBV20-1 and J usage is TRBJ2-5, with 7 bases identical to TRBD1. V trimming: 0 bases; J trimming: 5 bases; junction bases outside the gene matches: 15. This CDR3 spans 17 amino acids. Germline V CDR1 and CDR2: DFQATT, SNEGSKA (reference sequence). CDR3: CSARDPQGKLLGETQYF. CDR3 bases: TGCAGTGCTAGAGATCCACAGGGGAAACTGTTGGGGGAGACCCAGTACTTC.

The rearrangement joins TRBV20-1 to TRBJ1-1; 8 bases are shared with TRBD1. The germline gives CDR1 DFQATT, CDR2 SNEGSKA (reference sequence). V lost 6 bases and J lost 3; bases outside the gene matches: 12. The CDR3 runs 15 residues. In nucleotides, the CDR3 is TGCAGTGCAAGCACGACAGGGGCAAGGGACACTGAAGCTTTCTTT. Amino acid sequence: CSASTTGARDTEAFF.

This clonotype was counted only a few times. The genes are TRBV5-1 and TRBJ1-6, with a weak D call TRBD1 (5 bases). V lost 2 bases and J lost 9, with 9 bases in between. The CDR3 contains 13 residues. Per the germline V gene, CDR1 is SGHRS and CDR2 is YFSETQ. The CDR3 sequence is CASSFSGGSPLHF. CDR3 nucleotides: TGCGCCAGCAGCTTCTCCGGGGGTTCACCCCTCCACTTT.

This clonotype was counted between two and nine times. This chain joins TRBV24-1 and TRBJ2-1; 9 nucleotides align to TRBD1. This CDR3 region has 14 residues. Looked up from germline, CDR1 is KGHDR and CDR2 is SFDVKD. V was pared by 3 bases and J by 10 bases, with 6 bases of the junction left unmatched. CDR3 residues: CATSDPLTGGEQFF. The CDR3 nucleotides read TGTGCCACCAGTGATCCACTGACAGGGGGGGAGCAGTTCTTC.

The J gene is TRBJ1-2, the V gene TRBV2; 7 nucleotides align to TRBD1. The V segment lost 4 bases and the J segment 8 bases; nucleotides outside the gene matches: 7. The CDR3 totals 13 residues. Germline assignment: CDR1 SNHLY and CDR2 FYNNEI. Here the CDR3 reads CASSAEGALGYTF. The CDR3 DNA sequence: TGTGCCAGCAGTGCCGAGGGGGCGTTGGGCTACACCTTC.

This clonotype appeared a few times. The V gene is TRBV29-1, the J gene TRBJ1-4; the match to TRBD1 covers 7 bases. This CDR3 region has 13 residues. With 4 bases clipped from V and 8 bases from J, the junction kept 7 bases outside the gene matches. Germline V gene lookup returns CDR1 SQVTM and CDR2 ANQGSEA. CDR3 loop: CSVARQGDEKLFF. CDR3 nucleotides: TGCAGCGTTGCAAGACAGGGAGACGAAAAACTGTTTTTT.

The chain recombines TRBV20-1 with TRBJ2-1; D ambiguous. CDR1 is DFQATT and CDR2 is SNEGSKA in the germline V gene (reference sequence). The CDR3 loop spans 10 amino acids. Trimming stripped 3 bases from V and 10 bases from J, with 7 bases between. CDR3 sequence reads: CSASDAEQFF. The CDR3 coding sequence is TGCAGTGCTAGTGACGCCGAGCAGTTCTTC.

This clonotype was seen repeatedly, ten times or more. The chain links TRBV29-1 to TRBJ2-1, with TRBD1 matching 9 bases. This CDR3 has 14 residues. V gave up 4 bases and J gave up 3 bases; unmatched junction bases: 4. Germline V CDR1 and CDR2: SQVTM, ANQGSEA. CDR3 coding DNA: TGCAGCGTTGGACAGGGGGAATACTACAATGAGCAGTTCTTC. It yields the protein CSVGQGEYYNEQFF.

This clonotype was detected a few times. CDR3 bases: TGTGCCAGCAGTTACTCCGGTAGGGGTGGGGAGACCCAGTACTTC. The encoded protein is CASSYSGRGGETQYF. The chain joins TRBV6-5 to TRBJ2-5, with D maybe TRBD1 (5 bases). The CDR3 contains 15 residues. V was shortened by 0 bases and J by 5 bases, with 13 bases between the two germline ends. CDR1 MNHEY and CDR2 SVGAGI come from the germline V gene.

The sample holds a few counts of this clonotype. The CDR3 protein is CASSQAGGIPTYTF. The CDR3 bases are TGTGCCAGCAGCCAAGCGGGGGGCATCCCTACCTACACCTTC. The rearrangement uses TRBV14 and TRBJ1-2; a weak D match, TRBD1 (6 bases). V lost 1 base to trimming and J lost 10 bases, with 16 bases between them. Germline-derived CDR1 and CDR2 are SGHDN and FVKESK. This CDR3 comprises 14 residues.

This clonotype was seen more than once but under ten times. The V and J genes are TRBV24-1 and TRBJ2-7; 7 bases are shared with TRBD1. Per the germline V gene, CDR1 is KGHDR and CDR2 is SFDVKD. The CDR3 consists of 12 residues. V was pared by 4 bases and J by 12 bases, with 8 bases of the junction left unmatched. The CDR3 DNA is TGTGCCACCAGTGAAACCGGGACAGCGTCGTACTTC. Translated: CATSETGTASYF.

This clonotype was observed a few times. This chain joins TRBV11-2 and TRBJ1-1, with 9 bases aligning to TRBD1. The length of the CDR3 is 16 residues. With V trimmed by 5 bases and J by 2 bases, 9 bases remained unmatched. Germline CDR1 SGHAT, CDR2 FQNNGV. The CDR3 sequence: CASSGRDRVGNTEAFF. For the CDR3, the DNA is TGTGCCAGCAGCGGCCGGGACAGGGTTGGTAACACTGAAGCTTTCTTT.

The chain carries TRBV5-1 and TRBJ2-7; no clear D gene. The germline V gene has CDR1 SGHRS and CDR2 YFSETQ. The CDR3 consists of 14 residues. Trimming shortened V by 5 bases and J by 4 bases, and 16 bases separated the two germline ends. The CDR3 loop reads CASSKTDGRYEQYF. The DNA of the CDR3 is TGCGCCAGCAGTAAAACAGATGGTCGGTACGAGCAGTACTTC.

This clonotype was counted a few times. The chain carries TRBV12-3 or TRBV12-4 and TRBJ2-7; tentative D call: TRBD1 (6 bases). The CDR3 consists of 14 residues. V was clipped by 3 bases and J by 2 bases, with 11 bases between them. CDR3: CASSFSGHPYEQYF. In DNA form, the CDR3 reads TGTGCCAGCAGTTTTTCGGGACACCCCTACGAGCAGTACTTC.

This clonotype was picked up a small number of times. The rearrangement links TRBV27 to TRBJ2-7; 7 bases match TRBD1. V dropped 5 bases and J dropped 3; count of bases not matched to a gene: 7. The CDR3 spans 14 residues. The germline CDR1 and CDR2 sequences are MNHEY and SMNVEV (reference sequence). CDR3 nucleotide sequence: TGTGCCAGCAGTCCCCTGGGACAGATCTACGAGCAGTACTTC. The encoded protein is CASSPLGQIYEQYF.

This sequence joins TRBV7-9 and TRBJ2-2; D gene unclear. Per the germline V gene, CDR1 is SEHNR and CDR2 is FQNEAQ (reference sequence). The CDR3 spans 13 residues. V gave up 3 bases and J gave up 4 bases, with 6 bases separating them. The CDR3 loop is CASSLPTTGELFF. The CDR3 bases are TGTGCCAGCAGCTTGCCGACCACCGGGGAGCTGTTTTTT.

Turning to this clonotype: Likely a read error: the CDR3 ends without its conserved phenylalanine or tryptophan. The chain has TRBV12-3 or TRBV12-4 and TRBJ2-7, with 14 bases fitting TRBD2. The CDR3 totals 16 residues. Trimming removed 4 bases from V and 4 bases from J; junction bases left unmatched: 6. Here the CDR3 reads CASSSGTSGSRYEQYI. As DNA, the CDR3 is TGTGCCAGCAGTTCAGGGACTAGCGGGAGCCGGTACGAGCAGTACATC.

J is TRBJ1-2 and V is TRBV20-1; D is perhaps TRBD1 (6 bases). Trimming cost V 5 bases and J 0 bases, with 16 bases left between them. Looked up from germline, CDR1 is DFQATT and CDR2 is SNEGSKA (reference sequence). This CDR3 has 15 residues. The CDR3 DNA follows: TGCAGTGCTCTGGCCGCACAGGGACCTAACTATGGCTACACCTTC. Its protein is CSALAAQGPNYGYTF.

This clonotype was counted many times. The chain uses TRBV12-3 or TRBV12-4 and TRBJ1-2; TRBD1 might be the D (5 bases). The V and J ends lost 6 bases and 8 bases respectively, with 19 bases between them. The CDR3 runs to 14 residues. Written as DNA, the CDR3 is TGTGCCAGCAGCCTTGGGACCGCAAAGGTGGGCTACACCTTC. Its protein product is CASSLGTAKVGYTF.

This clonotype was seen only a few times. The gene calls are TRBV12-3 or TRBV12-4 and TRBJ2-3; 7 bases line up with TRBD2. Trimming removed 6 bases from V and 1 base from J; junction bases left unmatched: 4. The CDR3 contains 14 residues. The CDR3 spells CASRGEGRTDTQYF. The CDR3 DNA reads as TGTGCCAGCAGGGGGGAGGGCCGCACAGATACGCAGTATTTT.

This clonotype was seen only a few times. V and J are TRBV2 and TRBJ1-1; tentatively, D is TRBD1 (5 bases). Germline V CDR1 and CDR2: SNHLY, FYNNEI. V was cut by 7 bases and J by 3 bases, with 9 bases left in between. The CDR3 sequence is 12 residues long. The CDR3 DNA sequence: TGTGCCAGCACCAGGGCGTACACTGAAGCTTTCTTT. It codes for CASTRAYTEAFF.